This entry lists 12 T cell receptor beta chains sequenced from one sample in a study of shared clonotypes between healthy human individuals. Method: immunoSEQ multiplex PCR; TCRdb's copy keeps in-frame clones and lacks some. The sample carries fewer than 1.4 million clones, approximately 78% recorded once. The specimen was memory CD4+ T cells from PBMCs. Subset in this sample: CD45RA-negative fraction. The receptors were sampled from a man between 18 and 35 years old in good health. Some clones in this sample may be carry-over from other donors' samples.

This sequence joins TRBV7-2 and TRBJ2-2; 9 nucleotides line up with TRBD1. CDR1 SGHTA and CDR2 FQGNSA come from the germline V gene. This CDR3 is 15 amino acids long. The junction had 4 bases not matched to a gene; V was cut back by 5 bases and J by 3 bases. CDR3 DNA sequence: TGTGCCAGCAGCCTGGGACAGGGAGACACCGGGGAGCTGTTTTTT. Translation gives CASSLGQGDTGELFF.

Comments on this clone: Other DNA sequences within the sample encode an identical CDR3. The V and J genes are TRBV20-1 and TRBJ2-5; D ambiguous. The CDR3 is made up of 10 amino acids. CDR1 DFQATT and CDR2 SNEGSKA come from the germline V gene (reference sequence). Trimming removed 3 bases at V and 5 bases at J, with 4 bases between. The CDR3 DNA follows: TGCAGTGCTAGGGTCGAGACCCAGTACTTC. Translating it yields CSARVETQYF.

The chain has TRBV7-9 and TRBJ1-1; TRBD1 matches 7 bases. V lost 5 bases to trimming and J lost 0 bases; unmatched junction nucleotides: 6. The CDR3 loop spans 15 amino acids. The germline V gene has CDR1 SEHNR and CDR2 FQNEAQ (reference sequence). The CDR3 is CASSVGQSMNTEAFF. CDR3 sequence (DNA): TGTGCCAGCAGCGTGGGACAGAGCATGAACACTGAAGCTTTCTTT.

CDR3 nucleotides: TGTGCCAGCAGACCGGGGGGACGTAAAGGAACTGAAGCTTTCTTT. Translated, it gives CASRPGGRKGTEAFF. The rearrangement joins TRBV2 to TRBJ1-1, with D possibly matching TRBD1 (5 bases). The CDR3 extends over 15 amino acids. The ends were cut back, 6 bases at V and 5 bases at J, with 19 bases in the middle. In germline, CDR1 is SNHLY, CDR2 FYNNEI.

In nucleotides, the CDR3 is TGTGCCAGTAGAGGACAGGGGGGAAACACTGAAGCTTTCTTT. It specifies CASRGQGGNTEAFF. The rearrangement joins TRBV19 to TRBJ1-1; TRBD1 agrees at 10 bases. CDR1 and CDR2 from the germline V gene are LNHDA and SQIVND (reference sequence). After removal of 6 bases from V and 2 bases from J, the junction contained 3 bases not matched to a gene. The CDR3 covers 14 residues.

The chain joins TRBV4-3 to TRBJ1-2; possible D gene TRBD1, 6 bases. The CDR3 is made up of 15 amino acids. Germline values: CDR1 LGHNA, CDR2 YSLEER. V was trimmed by 1 base and J by 8 bases, leaving 17 bases between them. CDR3 region: CASSQVGGLSWGYTF. DNA of the CDR3: TGCGCCAGCAGCCAAGTGGGGGGGCTTTCTTGGGGCTACACCTTC.

This clone has a handful of counts. The chain combines TRBV9 with TRBJ2-3, with 9 bases matching TRBD2. The CDR3 sequence is 17 residues long. CDR1 and CDR2 from the germline V gene are SGDLS and YYNGEE. Germline trimming cut 3 bases from V and 3 bases from J; bases unmatched to any gene: 11. CDR3 loop: CASSATVAGAPTDTQYF. The DNA for the CDR3 is TGTGCCAGCAGCGCAACTGTAGCGGGAGCCCCTACAGATACGCAGTATTTT.

The genes are TRBV28 and TRBJ1-2; possibly TRBD1 for D (5 bases). Trimming left V 3 bases short and J 8 bases short, with 16 bases between. Germline V CDR1 and CDR2: MDHEN, SYDVKM. The CDR3 is 14 residues long. Here the CDR3 DNA reads TGTGCCAGCAGTTTCAGGGACGGCGGGCGCGGCTACACCTTC. This sequence encodes CASSFRDGGRGYTF.

The V gene is TRBV6-6, the J gene TRBJ2-3; D is possibly TRBD2 (6 bases). Trimming cost V 4 bases and J 2 bases, with 10 bases left between them. The CDR3 has 14 amino acids. Germline CDR1 reads MNHNY; CDR2 reads SVGAGI (reference sequence). DNA of the CDR3: TGTGCCAGCAGTTGGGGACTGGCCACAGATACGCAGTATTTT. The encoded protein is CASSWGLATDTQYF.

This clone was picked up one time. The chain has TRBV11-2 and TRBJ2-1; 7 bases line up with TRBD1. The CDR3 sequence is 16 residues long. Per the germline V gene, CDR1 is SGHAT and CDR2 is FQNNGV. Trimming removed 4 bases from V and 8 bases from J; junction bases left unmatched: 14. The CDR3 protein is CASSWSPGTVLDEQFF. The CDR3 DNA sequence: TGTGCCAGCAGCTGGAGCCCCGGGACAGTCTTGGATGAGCAGTTCTTC.

A few counts support this clone. The chain carries TRBV5-1 and TRBJ2-3, with TRBD2 matching 9 bases. Germline V CDR1 and CDR2: SGHRS, YFSETQ. This CDR3 has 15 amino acids. With V trimmed by 1 base and J by 4 bases, 4 bases remained unmatched. CDR3 in DNA: TGCGCCAGCAGCTTGAATAGCGGGAGAGCAGATACGCAGTATTTT. Its translation is CASSLNSGRADTQYF. The variable domain in full, with the rest retrieved from reference TRBV5-1 and TRBJ2-3, is KAGVTQTPRYLIKTRGQQVTLSCSPISGHRSVSWYQQTPGQGLQFLFEYFSETQRNKGNFPGRFSGRQFSNSRSEMNVSTLELGDSALYLCASSLNSGRADTQYFGPGTRLTVL.

The chain employs TRBV27 and TRBJ2-1; 8 nucleotides match TRBD2. The CDR3 runs to 15 residues. Trimming cost V 1 base and J 7 bases; bases outside gene matches: 6. Germline-derived CDR1 and CDR2 are MNHEY and SMNVEV (reference sequence). CDR3: CASSLLAGRWNEQFF. Written as DNA, the CDR3 is TGTGCCAGCAGTTTATTAGCGGGAAGGTGGAATGAGCAGTTCTTC.